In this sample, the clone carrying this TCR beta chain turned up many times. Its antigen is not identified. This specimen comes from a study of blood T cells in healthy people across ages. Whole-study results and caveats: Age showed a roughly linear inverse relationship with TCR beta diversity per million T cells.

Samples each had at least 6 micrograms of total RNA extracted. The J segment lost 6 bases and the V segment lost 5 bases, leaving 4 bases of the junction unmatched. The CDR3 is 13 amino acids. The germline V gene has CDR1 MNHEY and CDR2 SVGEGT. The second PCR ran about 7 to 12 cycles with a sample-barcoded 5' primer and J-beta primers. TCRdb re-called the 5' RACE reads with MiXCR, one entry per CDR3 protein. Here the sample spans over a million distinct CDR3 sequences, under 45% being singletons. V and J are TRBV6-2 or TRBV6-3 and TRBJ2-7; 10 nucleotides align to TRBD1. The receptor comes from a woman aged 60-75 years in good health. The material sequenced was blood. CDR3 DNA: TGTGCCAGCAGTACGGGGACAGGGGCCGAGCAGTACTTC. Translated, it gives CASSTGTGAEQYF.